These 13 T cell receptor beta chains originate from one sample sequenced in a study of cytomegalovirus exposure and HLA in healthy donors. This PCR relied on a set of 60 Vbeta primers and 13 Jbeta primers. Here immunoSEQ multiplex PCR was the method, and the copy in TCRdb shows in-frame clones only, minus some. The sample yields under 150,000 clones, 70% to 80% seen once. Sample: PBMCs. Receptor source: a woman in her 40s in good health and CMV-seropositive.

The table lists this clone with a few counts. The gene calls are TRBV4-3 and TRBJ1-3, with D possibly being TRBD1 (6 bases). V gave up 3 bases and J gave up 2 bases, with 14 bases separating them. Germline CDR1 reads LGHNA; CDR2 reads YSLEER. The CDR3 is made up of 16 amino acids. CDR3 loop: CASSHPSGDAGNTIYF. The CDR3 nucleotides read TGCGCCAGCAGCCATCCTTCAGGGGACGCTGGAAACACCATATATTTT.

In this sample, this clone turned up a few times. The CDR3 bases are TGTGCCTGGGTGAATAGCGGGGCGAGCTCCTACAATGAGCAGTTCTTC. Amino acids: CAWVNSGASSYNEQFF. The chain carries TRBV30 and TRBJ2-1; 8 nucleotides align to TRBD2. Unmatched junction bases numbered 9, after V lost 5 bases and J lost 0 bases. Germline V gives CDR1 GTSNPN, CDR2 SVGIG (reference sequence). The CDR3 spans 16 residues.

V gene TRBV5-1 combines with J gene TRBJ2-7; 8 bases map to TRBD1. The CDR3 loop spans 14 amino acids. Germline CDR1 SGHRS, CDR2 YFSETQ. The junction had 8 bases not matched to a gene; V was cut back by 3 bases and J by 6 bases. CDR3 in amino acids: CASSSRPGGSEQYF. The DNA of the CDR3 is TGCGCCAGCAGCTCCCGACCAGGGGGCAGCGAGCAGTACTTC.

The gene calls are TRBV27 and TRBJ2-1; D not certain. The CDR3 spans 12 residues. Per germline, CDR1 MNHEY and CDR2 SMNVEV (reference sequence). V lost 8 bases, J lost 8 bases, and 13 bases lay in between. Here the CDR3 reads CASRNPGYEQFF. The DNA for the CDR3 is TGTGCCAGCCGAAACCCCGGTTATGAGCAGTTCTTC.

This clone was counted only a few times. This sequence joins TRBV4-3 and TRBJ2-3, with a tentative D call TRBD2 (6 bases). The germline V gene has CDR1 LGHNA and CDR2 YSLEER. Trimming removed 4 bases from V and 4 bases from J, with 15 bases in between. This CDR3 has 15 amino acids. The CDR3 sequence is CASSPRGSPADTQYF. CDR3 nucleotide sequence: TGCGCCAGCAGCCCCCGGGGGAGTCCCGCAGATACGCAGTATTTT.

This chain connects TRBV6-5 to TRBJ2-7, with 8 nucleotides matching TRBD1. The CDR3 has 14 residues. Germline assignment: CDR1 MNHEY and CDR2 SVGAGI. With 5 bases clipped from V and 4 bases from J, the junction kept 7 bases outside the gene matches. CDR3 sequence reads: CASSPRDRSYEQYF. Here the CDR3 DNA reads TGTGCCAGCAGTCCCAGGGACAGGAGTTACGAGCAGTACTTC.

This chain uses TRBV5-4 with TRBJ2-3; 11 bases line up with TRBD2. Trimming at V came to 4 bases and at J to 5 bases, leaving 6 bases not matched to a gene. The CDR3 length is 15 residues. Germline CDR1 and CDR2: SGHNT and YYREEE (reference sequence). The CDR3 protein is CASSPASGGRDTQYF. The CDR3 DNA sequence: TGTGCCAGCAGCCCCGCTAGCGGGGGGCGAGATACGCAGTATTTT.

V usage is TRBV9 and J usage is TRBJ1-6; D remains ambiguous. The CDR3 is 17 residues long. V lost 0 bases, J lost 5 bases, and 15 bases lay in between. Germline CDR1 reads SGDLS; CDR2 reads YYNGEE. The CDR3 DNA sequence: TGTGCCAGCAGCGTAGGGTCACAGAGGGTCGATAATTCACCCCTCCACTTT. Its protein product is CASSVGSQRVDNSPLHF.

On this clone itself: Other DNA sequences in the sample encode the same CDR3. This chain connects TRBV19 to TRBJ1-2; D gene ambiguous. Trimming removed 5 bases from V and 4 bases from J, with 11 bases in between. Per germline, CDR1 LNHDA and CDR2 SQIVND (reference sequence). The CDR3 has 13 residues. The CDR3 nucleotides are TGTGCCAGTAGTGCGGGGTTGGGCTATGGCTACACCTTC. It codes for CASSAGLGYGYTF.

V usage is TRBV6-1 and J usage is TRBJ1-2; D might be TRBD1 (5 bases). The CDR3 extends over 15 amino acids. CDR1 is MNHNS and CDR2 is SASEGT in the germline V gene. V lost 6 bases to trimming and J lost 7 bases, with 21 bases between them. The DNA for the CDR3 is TGTGCCAGCAGCGTGATGTGGTCGGGGGTACTTGGCTACACCTTC. It codes for CASSVMWSGVLGYTF.

The gene calls are TRBV6-4 and TRBJ2-7; 9 positions agree with TRBD1. Germline CDR1 reads MRHNA; CDR2 reads SNTAGT. With V trimmed by 6 bases and J by 4 bases, 7 bases remained unmatched. CDR3 length equals 14 residues. The chain's CDR3 is CASRPGQGLYEQYF. CDR3 coding DNA: TGTGCCAGCAGACCGGGACAGGGTCTATACGAGCAGTACTTC.

The chain carries TRBV4-2 and TRBJ2-3, with 13 bases matching TRBD2. The junction had 7 bases not matched to a gene; V was cut back by 4 bases and J by 0 bases. The length of the CDR3 is 18 residues. CDR1 and CDR2 (germline): LGHNA, YNFKEQ. The CDR3 loop is CASSLTAGLAGSTDTQYF. CDR3 bases: TGTGCCAGCAGCCTTACCGCGGGACTAGCGGGAAGCACAGATACGCAGTATTTT.

The chain employs TRBV7-2 and TRBJ2-5; TRBD1 is a possible D gene (5 bases). V was shortened by 0 bases and J by 5 bases, with 13 bases between the two germline ends. The CDR3 contains 15 residues. Germline loops: CDR1 SGHTA, CDR2 FQGNSA. Here the CDR3 DNA reads TGTGCCAGCAGCTTAGCAAGGGGCAAGCTGGAGACCCAGTACTTC. Translating it yields CASSLARGKLETQYF.